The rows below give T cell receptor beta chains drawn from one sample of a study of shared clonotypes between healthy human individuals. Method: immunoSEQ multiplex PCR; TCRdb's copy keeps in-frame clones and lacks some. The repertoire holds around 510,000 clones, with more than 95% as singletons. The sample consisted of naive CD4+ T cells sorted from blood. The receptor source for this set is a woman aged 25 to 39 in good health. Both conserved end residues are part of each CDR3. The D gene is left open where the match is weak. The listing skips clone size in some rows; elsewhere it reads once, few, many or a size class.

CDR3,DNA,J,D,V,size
CASTSLQGPNYGYTF,TGTGCCAGTACCTCCCTACAGGGGCCAAACTATGGCTACACCTTC,TRBJ1-2,TRBD1,TRBV19,-
CATSRDAGSDYEQYF,TGTGCCACCAGCAGAGATGCGGGTAGCGATTACGAGCAGTACTTC,TRBJ2-7,-,TRBV15,-
CASSGQGAYTEAFF,TGTGCCAGCAGTGGACAGGGGGCTTACACTGAAGCTTTCTTT,TRBJ1-1,TRBD1,TRBV6-1,-
CASSPQTGFRETQYF,TGTGCCAGCAGTCCCCAGACAGGGTTTAGAGAGACCCAGTACTTC,TRBJ2-5,TRBD1,TRBV27,-
CASAPLGGDTQYF,TGTGCTAGTGCCCCGCTTGGAGGGGATACGCAGTATTTT,TRBJ2-3,-,TRBV12-5,-
CASSRDREIEQYF,TGTGCCAGCAGCCGGGACAGGGAAATCGAGCAGTACTTC,TRBJ2-7,TRBD1,TRBV5-4,-
CASSSELAGGRETQYF,TGTGCCAGCAGTTCCGAACTAGCGGGAGGTAGGGAGACCCAGTACTTC,TRBJ2-5,TRBD2,TRBV27,-
CASSIRDQPQHF,TGTGCCAGTAGTATCAGAGATCAGCCCCAGCATTTT,TRBJ1-5,-,TRBV19,few
CASSLALYNEQYF,TGTGCCAGCAGCTTAGCCCTTTACAACGAGCAGTACTTC,TRBJ2-7,-,TRBV11-1,-
CASSLIRTSGSSYNEQFF,TGTGCCAGTAGTCTGATCAGGACTAGCGGGAGCTCCTACAATGAGCAGTTCTTC,TRBJ2-1,TRBD2,TRBV19,once
CASSFTTGDEAFF,TGTGCCAGCAGCTTTACGACTGGGGACGAAGCTTTCTTT,TRBJ1-1,-,TRBV7-3,-
CASSSGLARHEQYF,TGTGCCAGTTCCTCGGGACTAGCGAGGCACGAGCAGTACTTC,TRBJ2-7,TRBD2,TRBV6-5,-
CASSQDPTGNQPQHF,TGCGCCAGCAGCCAAGATCCCACCGGCAATCAGCCCCAGCATTTT,TRBJ1-5,-,TRBV4-1,once
CSVSGGAQETQYF,TGCAGCGTTTCCGGTGGGGCACAAGAGACCCAGTACTTC,TRBJ2-5,-,TRBV29-1,-
CASSPLAVAGGSYNEQFF,TGCGCCAGCAGCCCTCTAGCCGTAGCGGGAGGCTCCTACAATGAGCAGTTCTTC,TRBJ2-1,TRBD2,TRBV5-1,once
CASGAGITPGGLTEAFF,TGTGCTAGTGGTGCGGGGATTACGCCAGGGGGATTAACTGAAGCTTTCTTT,TRBJ1-1,TRBD1,TRBV12-5,-
CASSRGQGRDTEAFF,TGTGCCAGCAGCCGTGGACAGGGGCGGGACACTGAAGCTTTCTTT,TRBJ1-1,TRBD1,TRBV7-6,-
CASSIAGDGTEAFF,TGTGCCAGTAGTATCGCGGGCGATGGCACTGAAGCTTTCTTT,TRBJ1-1,-,TRBV19,-
CASSLVSGTHSYEQYF,TGCGCCAGCAGCTTGGTTAGCGGAACTCACTCCTACGAGCAGTACTTC,TRBJ2-7,-,TRBV5-1,-
CASSQDRNGQETQYF,TGCGCCAGCAGCCAAGATCGGAATGGCCAAGAGACCCAGTACTTC,TRBJ2-5,-,TRBV4-1,-